This T cell receptor (beta chain) was captured by sequencing in a study of cytomegalovirus exposure and HLA in healthy donors. Primers: 60 Vbeta forward and 13 Jbeta reverse. Here immunoSEQ multiplex PCR was the method, and the copy in TCRdb shows in-frame clones only, minus some. The sample holds about 76,000 clones, roughly two thirds seen once. Germline V gene sequence: CDR1 SQVTM, CDR2 ANQGSEA. CDR3 length: 11 residues. This clonotype was sampled from a man aged 55 to 70 in good health and CMV-seropositive. The sample consisted of PBMCs. The chain joins TRBV29-1 to TRBJ2-5, with a tentative D call TRBD1 (5 bases). The J call is doubtful: the DNA matches TRBJ2-7 better. The CDR3 nucleotides are TGCAGCGTGAAACAGGCCTACGAGCAGTACTTC. Its protein product is CSVKQAYEQYF.